This TCR beta chain appears in the sequencing data of a study of spatial heterogeneity in lung cancer. There are many counts of this clonotype. Trimming shortened V by 1 base and J by 5 bases, and 11 bases separated the two germline ends. The CDR3 totals 14 residues. The germline V gene encodes CDR1 SGHTA and CDR2 FQGNSA. Unique molecular identifiers, one per molecule, were present on every TCR cDNA molecule. One entry per CDR3 protein, called by TCRdb with MiXCR from the 5' RACE reads. Seen here are 50,000 or so distinct CDR3 sequences, approximately 10% observed once, and the top ten hold 42%. Time point described: sample taken at primary tumor resection. Tumor, nontumor lung or frozen PBMC supplied whole RNA that was sequenced unsorted. A total of 72 untreated early-stage non-small cell lung cancer patients served as donors.

This receptor was identified in a female donor with early-stage non-small cell lung cancer. Sequenced material: PBMCs, taken at surgery. The chain joins TRBV7-2 to TRBJ2-5, with no clear D. The CDR3 DNA reads TGTGCCAGCAGCTTAGATCAGCGAGTGGAGACCCAGTACTTC. The encoded protein is CASSLDQRVETQYF.